Below are 20 T cell receptor beta chains sequenced from a single sample in a study of cytomegalovirus exposure and HLA in healthy donors. Primers for the PCR totalled 60 Vbeta and 13 Jbeta. Only in-frame clones appear in the TCRdb table, and some are missing; sequencing was by immunoSEQ multiplex PCR. Of around 160,000 clones detected, 65% to 90% appear once; the ten largest clones hold about 2%. The sample comprised PBMCs. Receptors were obtained from a human donor in good health.

The chain carries TRBV6-5 and TRBJ1-4, with TRBD1 matching over 7 bases. Losses at the gene ends were 5 bases for V and 0 bases for J; bases not matched to a gene: 0. This CDR3 is 14 amino acids long. Germline assignment: CDR1 MNHEY and CDR2 SVGAGI. The CDR3 is CASSGTATNEKLFF. CDR3 sequence (DNA): TGTGCCAGCAGTGGGACAGCAACTAATGAAAAACTGTTTTTT.

V is TRBV11-2 and J is TRBJ1-1; D unclear. Looked up from germline, CDR1 is SGHAT and CDR2 is FQNNGV. V dropped 0 bases and J dropped 0 bases, with 5 bases sitting between them. The CDR3 has 14 residues. In DNA, the CDR3 is TGTGCCAGCAGCTTAGATCCTCTGAACACTGAAGCTTTCTTT. Encoded protein: CASSLDPLNTEAFF.

V usage is TRBV6-1 and J usage is TRBJ2-7; tentative D call: TRBD2 (5 bases). The CDR3 covers 13 residues. The V end lost 7 bases, the J end lost 0 bases, and 10 bases lay between the germline ends. Germline CDR1 reads MNHNS; CDR2 reads SASEGT. As DNA, the CDR3 is TGTGCCAGCAATATAGCGATCTCCTACGAGCAGTACTTC. Translated: CASNIAISYEQYF.

This clone turned up a few times. V is TRBV11-3 and J is TRBJ2-1; no reliable D call. The CDR3 length is 13 residues. Trimming stripped 5 bases from V and 9 bases from J, with 14 bases between. Germline assignment: CDR1 SGHNT and CDR2 YENEEA. CDR3 bases: TGTGCCAGCAGCCTCCAACCACGCGTTGAGCAGTTCTTC. Protein product: CASSLQPRVEQFF.

Comment on this clone: Other DNA sequences of this sample code for an identical CDR3. The rearrangement links TRBV7-9 to TRBJ2-1, with unresolved D. The V end lost 1 base, the J end lost 7 bases, and 5 bases lay between the germline ends. The CDR3 is 12 amino acids. Germline-derived CDR1 and CDR2 are SEHNR and FQNEAQ (reference sequence). The CDR3: CASSLGANEQFF. The DNA for the CDR3 is TGTGCCAGCAGCTTAGGGGCGAATGAGCAGTTCTTC.

In its sample, this clone was seen once. CDR3 region: CASSALPSGGLWDEQFF. The CDR3 DNA is TGCGCCAGCAGCGCCCTCCCTAGCGGGGGCCTCTGGGATGAGCAGTTCTTC. This chain links TRBV5-1 with TRBJ2-1; 10 nucleotides agree with TRBD2. This CDR3 region has 17 residues. CDR1 and CDR2 from the germline V gene are SGHRS and YFSETQ. Trimming cost V 4 bases and J 8 bases; bases outside gene matches: 15.

The CDR3 spells CAISPSPQANYGYTF. CDR3 DNA sequence: TGTGCCATCAGTCCCAGTCCCCAGGCTAACTATGGCTACACCTTC. The chain has TRBV10-3 and TRBJ1-2; unclear D gene. The V gene's germline CDR1 is ENHRY and CDR2 SYGVKD. This CDR3 spans 15 amino acids. V was pared by 5 bases and J by 0 bases, with 13 bases between.

This sequence joins TRBV11-2 and TRBJ1-6; D gene uncertain. The CDR3 has 11 residues. The germline gives CDR1 SGHAT, CDR2 FQNNGV. V was cut by 3 bases and J by 13 bases, with 7 bases left in between. The CDR3 reads CASSFGSPLHF. CDR3 bases: TGTGCCAGCAGCTTCGGGTCGCCCCTCCACTTT.

The gene calls are TRBV7-9 and TRBJ2-7, with TRBD1 matching over 10 bases. V shed 7 bases, J shed 2 bases, and the junction held 2 bases outside the gene matches. The germline V gene encodes CDR1 SEHNR and CDR2 FQNEAQ (reference sequence). This CDR3 region has 13 residues. CDR3 amino acids: CASNGQGAYEQYF. CDR3 nucleotides: TGTGCCAGCAACGGACAGGGGGCCTACGAGCAGTACTTC.

The chain recombines TRBV7-9 with TRBJ1-3; the D gene is possibly TRBD1 (5 bases). V was shortened by 5 bases and J by 0 bases, with 14 bases between the two germline ends. Per germline, CDR1 SEHNR and CDR2 FQNEAQ (reference sequence). The CDR3 spans 16 residues. The CDR3 sequence: CASSPPTAPSGNTIYF. The CDR3 region has the DNA TGTGCCAGCAGCCCGCCGACAGCTCCCTCTGGAAACACCATATATTTT.

This clone was seen a few times. This chain uses TRBV4-1 with TRBJ2-1, with 10 bases that match TRBD1. This CDR3 is 16 amino acids long. The trim removed 0 bases at V and 7 bases at J, leaving 6 bases unmatched. The germline CDR1 and CDR2 sequences are MGHRA and YSYEKL. This CDR3 reads CASSQESGQGTNEQFF. DNA for the CDR3: TGCGCCAGCAGCCAAGAATCGGGACAGGGGACGAATGAGCAGTTCTTC.

The chain combines TRBV4-1 with TRBJ2-1, with D perhaps TRBD2 (7 bases). CDR1 and CDR2 from the germline V gene are MGHRA and YSYEKL. This CDR3 is built from 18 residues. Trimming removed 0 bases from V and 4 bases from J, with 19 bases in between. The CDR3 sequence: CASSQDPAREGGYNEQFF. The CDR3 DNA sequence: TGCGCCAGCAGCCAAGATCCGGCTAGGGAGGGGGGTTACAATGAGCAGTTCTTC.

The chain couples TRBV7-9 to TRBJ2-1; D possibly corresponds to TRBD1 (5 bases). This CDR3 has 15 residues. Trimming stripped 1 base from V and 6 bases from J, with 13 bases between. Germline V lookup: CDR1 SEHNR, CDR2 FQNEAQ (reference sequence). The CDR3 DNA sequence: TGTGCCAGCAGCTTAGTGGCAGGGATGGGCAATGAGCAGTTCTTC. Translating gives CASSLVAGMGNEQFF. The variable domain in full, with the rest retrieved from reference TRBV7-9 and TRBJ2-1, is DTGVSQNPRHKITKRGQNVTFRCDPISEHNRLYWYRQTLGQGPEFLTYFQNEAQLEKSRLLSDRFSAERPKGSFSTLEIQRTEQGDSAMYLCASSLVAGMGNEQFFGPGTRLTVL.

The chain couples TRBV7-2 to TRBJ1-2; the D is unclear. The CDR3 consists of 16 residues. V was clipped by 4 bases and J by 7 bases, with 22 bases between them. Germline V CDR1 and CDR2: SGHTA, FQGNSA. For the CDR3, the DNA is TGTGCCAGCAGCTCGCTGAGGAACCGGGCTCGGGGTGGCTACACCTTC. Translating gives CASSSLRNRARGGYTF.

This clone was observed a few times. The chain joins TRBV27 to TRBJ1-1; D gene uncertain. The CDR3 sequence is 16 residues long. Trimming took off 4 bases at V and 4 bases at J, with 19 bases between the two ends. CDR1 MNHEY and CDR2 SMNVEV come from the germline V gene (reference sequence). CDR3: CASSSEDPRGGTEAFF. In DNA form, the CDR3 reads TGTGCCAGCAGTTCCGAGGACCCTCGGGGAGGCACTGAAGCTTTCTTT.

The chain combines TRBV6-1 with TRBJ2-7, with 8 bases fitting TRBD1. The CDR3 runs to 16 residues. The J segment lost 2 bases and the V segment lost 3 bases, leaving 9 bases of the junction unmatched. CDR1 MNHNS and CDR2 SASEGT come from the germline V gene. In DNA form, the CDR3 reads TGTGCCAGCAGTGAGTCCGGGACAGGATATACCTACGAGCAGTACTTC. It translates to CASSESGTGYTYEQYF.

The rearrangement joins TRBV4-3 to TRBJ1-2; no firm D call. Germline V gene lookup returns CDR1 LGHNA and CDR2 YSLEER. This CDR3 spans 13 amino acids. Trimming took 4 bases from V and 3 from J, leaving 9 bases between them. The CDR3 sequence: CASSPVSDYGYTF. The CDR3 DNA is TGCGCCAGCAGCCCTGTTTCCGACTATGGCTACACCTTC.

V and J are TRBV10-3 and TRBJ2-5, with a possible D match to TRBD2 (6 bases). Germline CDR1 is ENHRY and CDR2 is SYGVKD. The CDR3 is 13 amino acids. Trimming took 3 bases from V and 7 from J, leaving 12 bases between them. In DNA form, the CDR3 reads TGTGCCATCAGTGATTCAACTAGCCGGACCCAGTACTTC. This translates into CAISDSTSRTQYF.

The chain couples TRBV19 to TRBJ1-1; no reliable D call. There are 14 residues in the CDR3. The V gene's germline CDR1 is LNHDA and CDR2 SQIVND (reference sequence). With 4 bases removed from V and 0 bases from J, the gap between germline ends came to 9 bases. This CDR3 is CASSTHSMNTEAFF. The CDR3 coding sequence is TGTGCCAGTAGTACCCACAGCATGAACACTGAAGCTTTCTTT.

This clone was counted between two and nine times. The chain has TRBV28 and TRBJ1-5; no firm D call. The V gene's germline CDR1 is MDHEN and CDR2 SYDVKM. V lost 2 bases, J lost 0 bases, and 5 bases lay in between. The CDR3 has 14 residues. CDR3 in amino acids: CASSLLSSNQPQHF. The CDR3 DNA reads TGTGCCAGCAGTTTACTCTCTAGCAATCAGCCCCAGCATTTT.